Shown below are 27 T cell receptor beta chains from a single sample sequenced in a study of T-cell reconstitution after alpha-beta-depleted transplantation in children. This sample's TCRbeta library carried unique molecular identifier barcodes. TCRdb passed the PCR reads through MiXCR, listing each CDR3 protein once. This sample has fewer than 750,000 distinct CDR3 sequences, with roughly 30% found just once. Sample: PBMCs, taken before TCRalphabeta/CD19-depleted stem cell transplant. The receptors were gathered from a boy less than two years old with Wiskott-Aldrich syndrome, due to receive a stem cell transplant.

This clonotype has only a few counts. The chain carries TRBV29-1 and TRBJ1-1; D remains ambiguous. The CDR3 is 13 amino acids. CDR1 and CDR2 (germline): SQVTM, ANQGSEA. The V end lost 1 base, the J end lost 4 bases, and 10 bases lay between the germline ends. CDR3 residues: CSVEGQRSTEAFF. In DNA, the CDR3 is TGCAGCGTTGAAGGGCAGCGGAGCACTGAAGCTTTCTTT.

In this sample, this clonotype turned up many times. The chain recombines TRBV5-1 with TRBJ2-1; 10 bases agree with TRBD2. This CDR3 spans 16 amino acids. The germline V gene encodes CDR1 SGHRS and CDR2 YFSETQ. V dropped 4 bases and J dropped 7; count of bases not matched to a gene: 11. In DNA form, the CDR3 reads TGCGCCAGCAGCGTCAACCTAGCGGGAGTTACGAATGAGCAGTTCTTC. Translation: CASSVNLAGVTNEQFF.

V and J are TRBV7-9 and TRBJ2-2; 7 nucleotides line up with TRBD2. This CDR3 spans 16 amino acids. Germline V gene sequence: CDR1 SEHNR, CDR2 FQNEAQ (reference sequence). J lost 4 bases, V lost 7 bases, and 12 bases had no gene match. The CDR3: CASTRRGGRSTGELFF. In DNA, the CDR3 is TGTGCCAGCACCCGGAGGGGCGGGAGAAGCACCGGGGAGCTGTTTTTT.

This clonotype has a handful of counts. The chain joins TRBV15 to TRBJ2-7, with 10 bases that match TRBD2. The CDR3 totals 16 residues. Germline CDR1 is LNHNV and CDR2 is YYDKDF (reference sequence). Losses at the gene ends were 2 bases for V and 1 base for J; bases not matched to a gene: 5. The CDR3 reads CATSRSWTSGSYEQYF. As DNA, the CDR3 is TGTGCCACCAGCAGAAGCTGGACTAGCGGATCCTACGAGCAGTACTTC.

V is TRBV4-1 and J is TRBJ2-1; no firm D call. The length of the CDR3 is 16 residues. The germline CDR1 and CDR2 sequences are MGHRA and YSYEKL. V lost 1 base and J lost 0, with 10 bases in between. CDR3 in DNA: TGCGCCAGCAGCCAAGTTGTACTTTTCTCCTACAATGAGCAGTTCTTC. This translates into CASSQVVLFSYNEQFF.

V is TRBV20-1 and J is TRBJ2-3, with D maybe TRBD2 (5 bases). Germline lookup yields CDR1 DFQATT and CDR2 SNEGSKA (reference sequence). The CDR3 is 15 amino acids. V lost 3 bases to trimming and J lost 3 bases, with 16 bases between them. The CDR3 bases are TGCAGTGCTAGCGGACTCCCCTTTGGGACAGATACGCAGTATTTT. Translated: CSASGLPFGTDTQYF.

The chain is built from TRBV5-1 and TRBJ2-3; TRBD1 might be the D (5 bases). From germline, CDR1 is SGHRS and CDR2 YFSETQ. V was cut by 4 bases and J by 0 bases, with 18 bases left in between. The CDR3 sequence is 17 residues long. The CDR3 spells CASSLPRVSSSTDTQYF. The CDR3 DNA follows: TGCGCCAGCAGCCTACCCAGGGTCTCGTCTAGCACAGATACGCAGTATTTT.

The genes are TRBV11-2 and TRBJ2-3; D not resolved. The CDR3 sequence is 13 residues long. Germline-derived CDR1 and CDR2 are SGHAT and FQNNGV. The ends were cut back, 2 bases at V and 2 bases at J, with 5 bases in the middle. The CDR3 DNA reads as TGTGCCAGCAGCTTATACGTCACAGATACGCAGTATTTT. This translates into CASSLYVTDTQYF.

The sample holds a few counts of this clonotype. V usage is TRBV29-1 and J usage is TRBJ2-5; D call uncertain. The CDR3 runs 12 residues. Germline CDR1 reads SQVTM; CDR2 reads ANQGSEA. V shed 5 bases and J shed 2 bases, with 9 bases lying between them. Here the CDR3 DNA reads TGCAGCGTTAGGACGGCGCAAGAGACCCAGTACTTC. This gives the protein CSVRTAQETQYF.

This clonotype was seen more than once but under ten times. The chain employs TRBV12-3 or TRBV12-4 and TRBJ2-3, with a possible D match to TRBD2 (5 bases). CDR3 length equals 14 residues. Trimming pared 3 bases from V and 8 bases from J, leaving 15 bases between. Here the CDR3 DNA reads TGTGCCAGCAGTTTCCGGTTTCGTGCGGGTACGCAGTATTTT. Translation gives CASSFRFRAGTQYF.

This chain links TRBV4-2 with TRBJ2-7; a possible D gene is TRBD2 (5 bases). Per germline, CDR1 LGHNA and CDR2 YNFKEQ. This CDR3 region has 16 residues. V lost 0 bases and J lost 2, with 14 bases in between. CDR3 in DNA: TGTGCCAGCAGCCAAGATAGGCCTAGCCGAACCTACGAGCAGTACTTC. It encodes CASSQDRPSRTYEQYF.

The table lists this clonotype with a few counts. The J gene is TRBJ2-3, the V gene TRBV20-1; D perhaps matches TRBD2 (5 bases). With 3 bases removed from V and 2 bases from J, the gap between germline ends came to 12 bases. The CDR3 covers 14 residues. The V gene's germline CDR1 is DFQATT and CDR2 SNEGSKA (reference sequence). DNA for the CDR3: TGCAGTGCTAGTGCTATCCGGGACACAGATACGCAGTATTTT. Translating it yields CSASAIRDTDTQYF.

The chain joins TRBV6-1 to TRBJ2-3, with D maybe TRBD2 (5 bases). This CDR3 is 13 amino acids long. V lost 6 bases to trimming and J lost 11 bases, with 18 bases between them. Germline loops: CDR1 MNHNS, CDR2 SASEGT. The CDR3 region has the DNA TGTGCCAGCAGCCCCCGACCGAGGGCGGGGCAGTATTTT. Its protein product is CASSPRPRAGQYF.

CDR3 residues: CSARDWTGANTEAFF. The CDR3 DNA reads TGCAGTGCTAGAGATTGGACAGGGGCGAACACTGAAGCTTTCTTT. V usage is TRBV20-1 and J usage is TRBJ1-1; the match to TRBD1 covers 9 bases. Trimming cost V 0 bases and J 1 base; bases outside gene matches: 3. CDR3 length: 15 amino acids. CDR1 DFQATT and CDR2 SNEGSKA come from the germline V gene (reference sequence).

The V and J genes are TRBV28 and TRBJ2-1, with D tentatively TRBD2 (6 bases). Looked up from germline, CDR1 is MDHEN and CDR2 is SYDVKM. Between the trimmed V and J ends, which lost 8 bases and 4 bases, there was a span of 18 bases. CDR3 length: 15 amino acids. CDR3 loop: CASGFERATYNEQFF. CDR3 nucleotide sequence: TGTGCCAGCGGCTTCGAGCGGGCCACATACAATGAGCAGTTCTTC.

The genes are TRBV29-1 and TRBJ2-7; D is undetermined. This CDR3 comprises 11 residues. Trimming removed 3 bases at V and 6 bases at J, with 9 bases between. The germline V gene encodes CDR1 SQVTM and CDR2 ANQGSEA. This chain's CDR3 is CSVDPAGEQYF. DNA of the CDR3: TGCAGCGTTGATCCAGCTGGCGAGCAGTACTTC.

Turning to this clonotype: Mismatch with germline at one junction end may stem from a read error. The CDR3 sequence: CASSLEVGRSGIF. DNA of the CDR3: TGCGCCAGCAGCTTGGAGGTCGGGAGGAGCGGGATCTTT. V usage is TRBV5-1 and J usage is TRBJ1-1, with D hard to call. Germline CDR1 SGHRS, CDR2 YFSETQ. This CDR3 comprises 13 residues.

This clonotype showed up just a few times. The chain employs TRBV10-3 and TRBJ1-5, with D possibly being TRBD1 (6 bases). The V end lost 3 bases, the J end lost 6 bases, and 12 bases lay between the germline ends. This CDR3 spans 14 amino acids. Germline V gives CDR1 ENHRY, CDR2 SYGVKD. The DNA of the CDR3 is TGTGCCATCAGTGAAGGGGGGGCAGGTCAGCCCCAGCATTTT. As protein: CAISEGGAGQPQHF.

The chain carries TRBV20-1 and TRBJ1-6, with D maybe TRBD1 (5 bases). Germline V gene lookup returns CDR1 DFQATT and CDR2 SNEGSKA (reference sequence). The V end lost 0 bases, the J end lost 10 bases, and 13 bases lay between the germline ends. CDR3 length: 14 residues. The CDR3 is CSARDSGAQSPLHF. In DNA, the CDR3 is TGCAGTGCTAGAGATAGTGGGGCCCAATCACCCCTCCACTTT.

CDR3 bases: TGCGCCAGCAGCTTGGATCTGCAGGTAGAGACTGAAGCTTTCTTT. Encoded protein: CASSLDLQVETEAFF. This sequence joins TRBV5-1 and TRBJ1-1; D unclear. The germline V gene encodes CDR1 SGHRS and CDR2 YFSETQ. There are 15 residues in the CDR3. Trimming took off 0 bases at V and 5 bases at J, with 14 bases between the two ends.

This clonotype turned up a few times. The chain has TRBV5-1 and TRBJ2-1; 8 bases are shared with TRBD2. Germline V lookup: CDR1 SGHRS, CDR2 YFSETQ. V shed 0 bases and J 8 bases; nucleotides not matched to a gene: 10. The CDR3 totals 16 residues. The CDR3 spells CASSLVIPGGAHEQFF. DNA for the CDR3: TGCGCCAGCAGCTTGGTCATACCGGGAGGGGCCCATGAGCAGTTCTTC.

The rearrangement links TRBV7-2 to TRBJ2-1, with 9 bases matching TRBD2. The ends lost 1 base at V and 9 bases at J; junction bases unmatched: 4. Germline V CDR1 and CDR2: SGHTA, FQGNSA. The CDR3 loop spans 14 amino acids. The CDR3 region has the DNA TGTGCCAGCAGCTTAGGACTAGCGGTGGGTGAGCAGTTCTTC. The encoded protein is CASSLGLAVGEQFF.

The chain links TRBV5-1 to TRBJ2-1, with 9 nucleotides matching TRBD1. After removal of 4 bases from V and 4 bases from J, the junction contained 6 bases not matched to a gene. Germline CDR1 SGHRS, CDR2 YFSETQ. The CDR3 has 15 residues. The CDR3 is CASSPGDRVYNEQFF. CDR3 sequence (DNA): TGCGCCAGCAGCCCCGGGGACAGGGTGTACAATGAGCAGTTCTTC.

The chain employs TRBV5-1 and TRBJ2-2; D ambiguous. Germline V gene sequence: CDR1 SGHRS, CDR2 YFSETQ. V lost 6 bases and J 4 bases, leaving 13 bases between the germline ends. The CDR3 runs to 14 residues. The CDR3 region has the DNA TGCGCCAGCAAAGAGTCCGTAAGCACCGGGGAGCTGTTTTTT. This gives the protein CASKESVSTGELFF.

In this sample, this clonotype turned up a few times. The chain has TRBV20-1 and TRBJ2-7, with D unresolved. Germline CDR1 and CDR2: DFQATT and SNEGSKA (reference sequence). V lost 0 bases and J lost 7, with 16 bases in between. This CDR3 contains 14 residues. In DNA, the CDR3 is TGCAGTGCTAGAGATCCCCCTTTCGGTCTTGAGCAGTACTTC. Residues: CSARDPPFGLEQYF.

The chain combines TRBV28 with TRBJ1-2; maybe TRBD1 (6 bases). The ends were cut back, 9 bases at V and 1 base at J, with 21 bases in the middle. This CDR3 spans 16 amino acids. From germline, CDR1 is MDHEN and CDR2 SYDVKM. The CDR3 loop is CASCGMTGGFNYGYTF. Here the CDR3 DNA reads TGTGCCAGTTGTGGAATGACAGGCGGGTTTAACTATGGCTACACCTTC.

CDR3 DNA: TGCAGTGCTAGAGTCCCGGGGTCTGGCTACACCGGGGAGCTGTTTTTT. Translating it yields CSARVPGSGYTGELFF. The chain has TRBV20-1 and TRBJ2-2; tentative D call: TRBD2 (5 bases). Trimming took 1 base from V and 3 from J, leaving 15 bases between them. Germline CDR1 is DFQATT and CDR2 is SNEGSKA (reference sequence). CDR3 length: 16 amino acids.